Below, 16 T cell receptor beta chains from the same sample are listed, as sequenced in a study of shared clonotypes between healthy human individuals. The repertoire was sequenced with immunoSEQ multiplex PCR; TCRdb's copy has only in-frame clones and lacks some. Among about 2.3 million clones, under 95% were seen once, and the ten largest hold 0.37%. Material for sequencing was naive CD4+ T cells from PBMCs. Subset meaning: CD45RA+ positively selected. The receptors come from a man between 18 and 29 years old in good health. Some clones in this sample may be carry-over from other donors' samples.

The J gene is TRBJ2-2, the V gene TRBV28, with D perhaps TRBD2 (5 bases). Trimming stripped 3 bases from V and 2 bases from J, with 13 bases between. The germline V gene has CDR1 MDHEN and CDR2 SYDVKM. The CDR3 runs to 16 residues. CDR3 DNA sequence: TGTGCCAGCAGTTTGATGGGCGGGTTAAACACCGGGGAGCTGTTTTTT. Translated, it gives CASSLMGGLNTGELFF.

The gene calls are TRBV5-5 and TRBJ1-2, with 9 bases that match TRBD1. CDR1 is SGHKS and CDR2 is YYEKEE in the germline V gene (reference sequence). J gave up 8 bases and V 3 bases, and 5 bases lay outside the gene matches. CDR3 length equals 13 residues. The CDR3 reads CASSSGTGRGYTF. In nucleotides, the CDR3 is TGTGCCAGCAGCTCTGGGACAGGGAGAGGCTACACCTTC.

The rearrangement joins TRBV7-9 to TRBJ2-3; 8 nucleotides match TRBD2. The J segment lost 2 bases and the V segment lost 4 bases, leaving 8 bases of the junction unmatched. CDR3 length: 16 residues. Germline CDR1 is SEHNR and CDR2 is FQNEAQ (reference sequence). The CDR3 spells CASSSGTRGVTDTQYF. CDR3 in DNA: TGTGCCAGCAGCTCAGGGACTAGGGGGGTCACAGATACGCAGTATTTT.

This chain links TRBV6-1 with TRBJ2-5; 9 positions agree with TRBD1. The length of the CDR3 is 15 residues. The ends lost 3 bases at V and 5 bases at J; junction bases unmatched: 7. Germline V gives CDR1 MNHNS, CDR2 SASEGT. The CDR3 sequence: CASSEAGTGTETQYF. As DNA, the CDR3 is TGTGCCAGCAGTGAGGCCGGGACAGGGACGGAGACCCAGTACTTC.

This chain uses TRBV5-4 with TRBJ1-1; TRBD1 agrees at 7 bases. CDR1 SGHNT and CDR2 YYREEE come from the germline V gene (reference sequence). The V gene end was trimmed by 3 bases and the J gene end by 6 bases; junction bases not matched to a gene: 5. The CDR3 totals 13 residues. Here the CDR3 DNA reads TGTGCCAGCAGCTACAGGGGTGAGGCTGAAGCTTTCTTT. It codes for CASSYRGEAEAFF.

J is TRBJ1-2 and V is TRBV25-1, with unresolved D. Germline V gene sequence: CDR1 MGHDK, CDR2 SYGVNS. V was clipped by 3 bases and J by 4 bases, with 9 bases between them. This CDR3 comprises 13 residues. The CDR3, as DNA: TGTGCCAGCAGTGAGACCCCGGTCTATGGCTACACCTTC. This sequence encodes CASSETPVYGYTF.

The chain joins TRBV2 to TRBJ2-6, with D possibly TRBD1 on 5 matching bases. V was cut by 4 bases and J by 0 bases, with 13 bases left in between. Germline CDR1 is SNHLY and CDR2 is FYNNEI. The CDR3 has 17 amino acids. The CDR3 protein is CASSVGGRASGANVLTF. DNA of the CDR3: TGTGCCAGCAGTGTCGGCGGCAGGGCCTCTGGGGCCAACGTCCTGACTTTC.

A remark on this clone: The sample holds other DNA sequences that translate to the same CDR3. The rearrangement links TRBV28 to TRBJ2-3; D is uncertain. This CDR3 is built from 15 residues. V lost 2 bases and J 0 bases, leaving 9 bases between the germline ends. Germline V gene sequence: CDR1 MDHEN, CDR2 SYDVKM. The CDR3 spells CASSLAGASTDTQYF. Written as DNA, the CDR3 is TGTGCCAGCAGTTTAGCAGGCGCTAGCACAGATACGCAGTATTTT.

This clone has a single count. The J gene is TRBJ2-3, the V gene TRBV15; the match to TRBD2 covers 11 bases. The CDR3 sequence is 16 residues long. Trimming cost V 1 base and J 10 bases; bases outside gene matches: 10. In germline, CDR1 is LNHNV, CDR2 YYDKDF (reference sequence). The CDR3 is CATSRGGSGRAGAQYF. In DNA, the CDR3 is TGTGCCACCAGCAGAGGCGGTAGCGGGAGGGCCGGCGCGCAGTATTTT.

The rearrangement joins TRBV7-9 to TRBJ2-2, with D maybe TRBD2 (6 bases). The germline V gene encodes CDR1 SEHNR and CDR2 FQNEAQ (reference sequence). The germline V and J ends were trimmed by 0 bases and 8 bases, with 10 bases remaining between them. CDR3 size: 14 residues. CDR3 sequence (DNA): TGTGCCAGCAGCTTAGCGGGAGGCCTTGGGGAGCTGTTTTTT. This translates into CASSLAGGLGELFF.

This chain uses TRBV2 with TRBJ1-1, with D possibly TRBD1 on 6 matching bases. The V end was cut by 4 bases, the J end by 1 base, with 19 bases between. This CDR3 is 17 amino acids long. Germline loops: CDR1 SNHLY, CDR2 FYNNEI. In DNA, the CDR3 is TGTGCCAGCAGTGGGGGGGCAGGAGCTCATCAGAACACTGAAGCTTTCTTT. Translated, it gives CASSGGAGAHQNTEAFF.

J is TRBJ2-5 and V is TRBV2, with a tentative D call TRBD1 (6 bases). The CDR3 sequence is 13 residues long. V dropped 7 bases and J dropped 2 bases, with 11 bases sitting between them. Germline values: CDR1 SNHLY, CDR2 FYNNEI. CDR3 coding DNA: TGTGCCAGCACTCCGGACAGACAAGAGACCCAGTACTTC. Its translation is CASTPDRQETQYF.

This clone was detected once. The V call is TRBV2, the J call TRBJ2-1, with TRBD2 as a possible D gene (12 bases). V was cut by 4 bases and J by 1 base, with 26 bases left in between. The CDR3 extends over 20 amino acids. CDR1 is SNHLY and CDR2 is FYNNEI in the germline V gene. CDR3 sequence: CASSVGQGALAGGSYNEQFF. In nucleotides, the CDR3 is TGTGCCAGCAGTGTCGGACAGGGGGCTCTAGCGGGAGGGTCCTACAATGAGCAGTTCTTC.

V is TRBV9 and J is TRBJ2-5, with TRBD1 as a possible D gene (6 bases). The CDR3 has 16 amino acids. Germline CDR1 is SGDLS and CDR2 is YYNGEE. V dropped 3 bases and J dropped 4 bases, with 19 bases sitting between them. The CDR3 is CASSDHQGYGGETQYF. The CDR3 bases are TGTGCCAGCAGCGATCACCAGGGGTATGGGGGAGAGACCCAGTACTTC. Full variable domain (remainder filled in from reference TRBV9 and TRBJ2-5): DSGVTQTPKHLITATGQRVTLRCSPRSGDLSVYWYQQSLDQGLQFLIQYYNGEERAKGNILERFSAQQFPDLHSELNLSSLELGDSALYFCASSDHQGYGGETQYFGPGTRLLVL.

To note about this clone: This sample includes further DNA sequences coding for the same CDR3. The rearrangement links TRBV9 to TRBJ1-5; D unresolved. This CDR3 comprises 14 residues. Germline CDR1 SGDLS, CDR2 YYNGEE. With 4 bases removed from V and 1 base from J, the gap between germline ends came to 9 bases. Here the CDR3 reads CASSLGRSNQPQHF. CDR3 nucleotide sequence: TGTGCCAGCAGCCTAGGCAGAAGCAATCAGCCCCAGCATTTT.

CDR3 coding DNA: TGTGCCATCAGTGAGTCGCCTTGGCAGGGGGATCAGCCCCAGCATTTT. This codes for CAISESPWQGDQPQHF. The genes are TRBV10-3 and TRBJ1-5; the match to TRBD1 covers 7 bases. Germline lookup yields CDR1 ENHRY and CDR2 SYGVKD. V dropped 0 bases and J dropped 5; count of bases not matched to a gene: 7. The CDR3 totals 16 residues.